The source of this TCR beta chain is a study of Ad26.COV2.S vaccination and SARS-CoV-2 variants. Of note for this clone: Its matching antigen is unknown.

Study-level findings and limits: Reported post-vaccination CD8+ and CD4+ T cell responses to spike showed substantial breadth.

J gave up 4 bases and V 3 bases, and 13 bases lay outside the gene matches. The CDR3 length is 17 residues. CDR1 is SGHKS, CDR2 YYEKEE, per germline (reference sequence). Stated treatment: some 19 received Ad26.COV2.S at low or high dose, single or two shots; roughly five received placebo; per-sample allocation not given. Sampling was done on day 63 after the first vaccine or placebo injection. Based in Boston, the donor was an adult of 18-55 years. Ad26.COV2.S expressed prefusion-stabilized spike from the original Wuhan strain. The repertoire was sequenced with immunoSEQ multiplex PCR; TCRdb's copy has only in-frame clones and lacks some. The sample has 200,000 to 300,000 clones, around nine tenths seen once.

The V gene is TRBV5-5, the J gene TRBJ2-1, with TRBD2 matching 7 bases. This TCR came from a person between 18 and 59 years old who received the Ad26.COV2.S COVID-19 vaccine or a placebo. The sample was peripheral blood, taken in a trial of Ad26.COV2.S vaccine versus placebo. The CDR3 loop reads CASSSYLSSGEYNEQFF. The DNA for the CDR3 is TGTGCCAGCAGCTCGTACCTCTCTAGCGGAGAATACAATGAGCAGTTCTTC.